This T cell receptor beta chain was sequenced in a study of patients and donors after allogeneic stem cell transplantation. Looked up from germline, CDR1 is SNHLY and CDR2 is FYNNEI. V lost 7 bases and J lost 5, with 14 bases in between. The CDR3 spans 13 residues. TCRdb re-called the RT-PCR reads through MiXCR, storing one row per CDR3 protein. The sample gives 800,000 to 1,000,000 distinct CDR3 sequences, under 20% of which show up once; 5.5% to 6.5% is in the top ten. This clonotype was detected only a few times. This clonotype originated in a human donor who was either an allogeneic HSCT recipient or a stem cell or donor lymphocyte infusion donor (not recorded which). It is not recorded whose cells these are; they may come from a transplant donor. The gene calls are TRBV2 and TRBJ1-1; D is unresolved. The sample comprised blood, either unsorted or a sorted T cell fraction (not recorded which). CDR3 sequence reads: CASTPRGGTEAFF. The CDR3 DNA reads as TGTGCCAGCACTCCCCGAGGCGGTACTGAAGCTTTCTTT.